This TCR beta chain was found in a study of blood T cell repertoires in COVID-19. Overall study context: Both acute and convalescent COVID-19 samples were obtained from the United States, Italy and Spain. PBMCs, B-cell-depleted T cells, or T cells provided the cDNA or gDNA that made up the material.

Germline lookup yields CDR1 MNHEY and CDR2 SVGAGI. The CDR3 extends over 14 amino acids. V lost 6 bases to trimming and J lost 5 bases; unmatched junction nucleotides: 7. In the source study's methods: Estimates of nucleated cell counts were drawn from the amplification of reference gene primers. Only in-frame clones appear in the TCRdb table, and some are missing; sequencing was by immunoSEQ multiplex PCR. From that table come the V and J calls and clone size; the DNA was used to work out D and trimming. The sample records about 50,000 clones, nearly 90% being singletons. Sequenced: peripheral blood. This receptor was obtained from a man older than 75 with active or convalescent COVID-19. The rearrangement uses TRBV6-5 and TRBJ2-7; 10 bases are a match to TRBD1. CDR3 sequence reads: CASRKTGGLDEQYF. CDR3 in DNA: TGTGCCAGCAGGAAGACAGGGGGCTTGGACGAGCAGTACTTC.